This T cell receptor beta chain was retrieved from a study of lymphopenia after photon versus proton radiotherapy. There are 15 residues in the CDR3. CDR1 MGHRA and CDR2 YSYEKL come from the germline V gene. V lost 4 bases to trimming and J lost 0 bases, with 9 bases between them. TCRdb's table, derived via immunoSEQ multiplex PCR, lists solely in-frame clones and lacks some. This table has about 20,000 clones, around 90% appearing once. This chain joins TRBV4-1 and TRBJ2-2; D is unclear. The clonotype was recovered from a woman in her 70s with pancreatic cancer. Some clones in this sample may be carry-over from other donors' samples. The sequencing used peripheral blood, collected from a patient treated with proton-based radiotherapy. CDR3 protein: CASSRLGTNTGELFF. In nucleotides, the CDR3 is TGCGCCAGCAGCCGGCTGGGGACGAACACCGGGGAGCTGTTTTTT.